Below are 10 T cell receptor beta chains sequenced from a single sample in a study of blood T cell repertoires in COVID-19. Assay used: immunoSEQ multiplex PCR; TCRdb lists only in-frame clones, some missing. The sample records just over 95,000 clones, about 83% being singletons. The sequenced sample consisted of peripheral blood. All receptors derive from a human donor in a cohort sampled during active COVID-19.

The V gene is TRBV7-6, the J gene TRBJ1-5, with 8 bases fitting TRBD1. The CDR3 loop spans 14 amino acids. Germline-derived CDR1 and CDR2 are SGHVS and FNYEAQ. V lost 2 bases to trimming and J lost 6 bases; unmatched junction nucleotides: 3. CDR3 nucleotide sequence: TGTGCCAGCAGCTTAAGTACAGGGGGTCAGCCCCAGCATTTT. Residues: CASSLSTGGQPQHF.

The chain has TRBV19 and TRBJ2-2; perhaps TRBD1 as D (5 bases). The CDR3 has 14 residues. Germline V gene lookup returns CDR1 LNHDA and CDR2 SQIVND (reference sequence). The V gene lost 6 bases and the J gene lost 3 bases, with 11 bases spanning the gap. The CDR3 protein is CASSRAGYTGELFF. CDR3 sequence (DNA): TGTGCCAGTAGCCGGGCAGGGTACACCGGGGAGCTGTTTTTT.

This clone has just one count. The V call is TRBV6-1, the J call TRBJ2-1, with D unclear. V was pared by 2 bases and J by 0 bases, with 8 bases between. From germline, CDR1 is MNHNS and CDR2 SASEGT. CDR3 length: 15 amino acids. DNA for the CDR3: TGTGCCAGCAGTGAACGGTACCCCTCCTACAATGAGCAGTTCTTC. Protein: CASSERYPSYNEQFF.

The rearrangement joins TRBV29-1 to TRBJ2-3; D possibly corresponds to TRBD2 (6 bases). Germline V gene sequence: CDR1 SQVTM, CDR2 ANQGSEA. Trimming shortened V by 4 bases and J by 1 base, and 9 bases separated the two germline ends. The CDR3 spans 13 residues. The DNA of the CDR3 is TGCAGCGTTGGATCGGGAGGCACAGATACGCAGTATTTT. The encoded protein is CSVGSGGTDTQYF.

The chain combines TRBV12-3 or TRBV12-4 with TRBJ2-1, with TRBD2 matching 8 bases. Trimming removed 6 bases from V and 6 bases from J; junction bases left unmatched: 1. The CDR3 length is 12 residues. The CDR3 DNA follows: TGTGCCAGCAGGGGACTAGTCAATGAGCAGTTCTTC. It encodes CASRGLVNEQFF.

The chain carries TRBV5-1 and TRBJ1-1; TRBD1 aligns across 7 bases. Germline loops: CDR1 SGHRS, CDR2 YFSETQ. The CDR3 totals 14 residues. The junction had 4 bases not matched to a gene; V was cut back by 4 bases and J by 1 base. Here the CDR3 reads CASSATGRNTEAFF. The CDR3 nucleotides are TGCGCCAGCAGCGCGACAGGGCGGAACACTGAAGCTTTCTTT.

This clone was observed a single time. The chain links TRBV2 to TRBJ2-5; 11 nucleotides align to TRBD2. The ends lost 5 bases at V and 2 bases at J; junction bases unmatched: 13. This CDR3 has 18 amino acids. From germline, CDR1 is SNHLY and CDR2 FYNNEI. CDR3 DNA sequence: TGTGCCAGCAGTCCCAACTCCCAGCGACTAGCGGGGCAAGAGACCCAGTACTTC. It yields the protein CASSPNSQRLAGQETQYF. The full variable domain, its missing parts supplied by reference TRBV2 and TRBJ2-5, is EPEVTQTPSHQVTQMGQEVILRCVPISNHLYFYWYRQILGQKVEFLVSFYNNEISEKSEIFDDQFSVERPDGSNFTLKIRSTKLEDSAMYFCASSPNSQRLAGQETQYFGPGTRLLVL.

V gene TRBV20-1 combines with J gene TRBJ1-6, with TRBD1 identical over 9 bases. The germline V gene has CDR1 DFQATT and CDR2 SNEGSKA (reference sequence). This CDR3 is built from 18 residues. The trim removed 3 bases at V and 0 bases at J, leaving 9 bases unmatched. This CDR3 is CSASTSTGGSSYNSPLHF. DNA of the CDR3: TGCAGTGCTAGTACCTCGACAGGGGGTAGCTCCTATAATTCACCCCTCCACTTT.

This chain uses TRBV30 with TRBJ2-7; 15 nucleotides line up with TRBD2. CDR1 is GTSNPN and CDR2 is SVGIG in the germline V gene (reference sequence). V dropped 0 bases and J dropped 2; count of bases not matched to a gene: 11. CDR3 length: 19 amino acids. The CDR3 loop reads CAWSVSGLAGGRTPYEQYF. Here the CDR3 DNA reads TGTGCCTGGAGTGTTTCGGGACTAGCGGGAGGCCGCACGCCCTACGAGCAGTACTTC.

The CDR3 sequence: CASSIVGAEAFF. CDR3 coding DNA: TGTGCCAGTAGTATAGTTGGGGCGGAGGCTTTCTTT. V usage is TRBV19 and J usage is TRBJ1-1, with a tentative D call TRBD1 (5 bases). The CDR3 is made up of 12 amino acids. Germline assignment: CDR1 LNHDA and CDR2 SQIVND (reference sequence). The ends were cut back, 1 base at V and 11 bases at J, with 11 bases in the middle.